This T cell receptor (beta chain) was retrieved from a study of T cell responses to AZD1222 COVID-19 vaccine. The CDR3 is made up of 15 amino acids. Trimming shortened V by 2 bases and J by 4 bases, and 13 bases separated the two germline ends. Germline V gene lookup returns CDR1 SGHRS and CDR2 YFSETQ. Only in-frame clones appear in the TCRdb table, and some are missing; sequencing was by immunoSEQ multiplex PCR. Counted here are 180,000 or so clones, nearly 95% occurring once; the ten biggest clones make up roughly 1.9%. The V and J genes are TRBV5-1 and TRBJ1-3; D gene uncertain. The receptor was derived from an adult who received the AZD1222 COVID-19 vaccine. The sample in question was peripheral blood, obtained 28 days after the second AZD1222 dose. Here the CDR3 DNA reads TGCGCCAGCAGCTTCCGAGCGGATTCGGGAAACACCATATATTTT. This translates into CASSFRADSGNTIYF.